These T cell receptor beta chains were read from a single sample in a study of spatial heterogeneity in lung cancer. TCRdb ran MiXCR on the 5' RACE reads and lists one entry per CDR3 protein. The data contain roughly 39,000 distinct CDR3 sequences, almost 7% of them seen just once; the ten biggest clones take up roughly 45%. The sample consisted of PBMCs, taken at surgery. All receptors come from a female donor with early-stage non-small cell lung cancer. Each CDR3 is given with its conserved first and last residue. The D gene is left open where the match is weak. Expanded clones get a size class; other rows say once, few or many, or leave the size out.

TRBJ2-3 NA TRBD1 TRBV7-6 TGTGCCAGCATCCGAGGGACAGGGAACACAGATACGCAGTATTTT CASIRGTGNTDTQYF
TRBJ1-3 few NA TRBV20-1 TGCAGTGCTAGAGTCCCATCAGGCGAGTCTGGAAACACCATATATTTT CSARVPSGESGNTIYF
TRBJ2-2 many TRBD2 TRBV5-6 TGTGCCAGCAGCTCCATCGGGGGGTTTACCGGGGAGCTGTTTTTT CASSSIGGFTGELFF
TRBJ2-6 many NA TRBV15 TGTGCCACCAGCAGACCTAACTCTGGGGCCAACGTCCTGACTTTC CATSRPNSGANVLTF
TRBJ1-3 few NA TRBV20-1 TGCAGTGCTAGATTACGGGGGTCCTTTCCCCCTGGAAACACCATATATTTT CSARLRGSFPPGNTIYF
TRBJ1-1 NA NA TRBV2 TGTGCCAGCATTAAATTAGTCATGAACACTGAAGCTTTCTTT CASIKLVMNTEAFF
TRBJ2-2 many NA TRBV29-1 TGCAGCGTTGAAAGTCTCACCGGGGAGCTGTTTTTT CSVESLTGELFF
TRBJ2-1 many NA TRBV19 TGTGCCAGTAGTCGTACCCTTCTTTATGAGCAGTTCTTC CASSRTLLYEQFF
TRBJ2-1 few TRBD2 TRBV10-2 TGCGCCAGCAGTGAGATGGGAAGCGGGGGGGATTACAATGAGCAGTTCTTC CASSEMGSGGDYNEQFF
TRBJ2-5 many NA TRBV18 TGTGCCAGCTCAACTACCGGGACTCAAGAGACCCAGTACTTC CASSTTGTQETQYF
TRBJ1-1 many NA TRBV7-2 TGTGCCAGCAGTATCGACAGCTCAAGCGTGGCTTTCTTT CASSIDSSSVAFF
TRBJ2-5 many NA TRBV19 TGTGCCAGTAGCACCGACGCGGCGTCGGAGACCCAGTACTTC CASSTDAASETQYF
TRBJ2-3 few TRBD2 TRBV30 TGTGCCTGGAGTGTCTTTAGCGGGGGGACCACAGATACGCAGTATTTT CAWSVFSGGTTDTQYF
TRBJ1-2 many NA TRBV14 TGTGCCAGCAGCTATAGCGGGGGCCTTGGATCGTATGGCTACACCTTC CASSYSGGLGSYGYTF
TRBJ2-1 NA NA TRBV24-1 TGTGCCACCAGTGATGTAGTGCAGGATGAGCAGTTCTTC CATSDVVQDEQFF
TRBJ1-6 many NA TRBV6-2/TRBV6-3 TGTGCCAGCACCACTTGGTCACCCCTCCACTTT CASTTWSPLHF
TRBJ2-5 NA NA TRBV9 TGTGCCAGCAGCGTAGGATCAACCCAGTACTTC CASSVGSTQYF
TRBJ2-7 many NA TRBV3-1 TGTGCCAGCAGCCATTCCTACGAGCAGTACTTC CASSHSYEQYF
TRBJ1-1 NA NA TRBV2 TGTGCCAGCAGTGTTCGAGGGATGAACACTGAAGCTTTCTTT CASSVRGMNTEAFF
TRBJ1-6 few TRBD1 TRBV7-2 TGTGCCAGCAGCCCCCGACAGGGTCTACGACCCTATAATTCACCCCTCCACTTT CASSPRQGLRPYNSPLHF
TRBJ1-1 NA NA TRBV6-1 TGTGCCAGCAAACGCGGGGGGGCCAGCACTGAAGCTTTCTTT CASKRGGASTEAFF
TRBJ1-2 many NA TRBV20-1 TGCAGTGCCTCCACTCAGGGTAACTATGGCTACACCTTC CSASTQGNYGYTF
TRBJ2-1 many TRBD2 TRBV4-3 TGCGCCAGCAGCTACCAACTAGCGGCTCCCTACAATGAGCAGTTCTTC CASSYQLAAPYNEQFF
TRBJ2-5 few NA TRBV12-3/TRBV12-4 TGTGCCAGCACCCTATATGGAGGGCAGAAAGAGACCCAGTACTTC CASTLYGGQKETQYF
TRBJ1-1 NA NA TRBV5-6 TGTGCCAGCAGCTTTTTGTCTGAAGCTTTCTTT CASSFLSEAFF
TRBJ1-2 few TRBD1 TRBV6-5 TGTGCCAGTAGATGGACAGGGAGTAACTATGGCTACACCTTC CASRWTGSNYGYTF
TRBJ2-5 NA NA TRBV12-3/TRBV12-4 TGTGCCAGCAGTCCGTCTTACGTCCAAGAGACCCAGTACTTC CASSPSYVQETQYF
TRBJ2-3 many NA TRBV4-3 TGCGCCAGCAGCCAGTCCTTAGGAGATACGCAGTATTTT CASSQSLGDTQYF
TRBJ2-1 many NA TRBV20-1 TGCAGTGCTAGAGTCCGGGACGCTTCCTACAATGAGCAGTTCTTC CSARVRDASYNEQFF
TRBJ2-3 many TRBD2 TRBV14 TGTGCCAGCAGCCACACTAGCGGGGTTATAGATACGCAGTATTTT CASSHTSGVIDTQYF
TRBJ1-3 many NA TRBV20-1 TGCAGTACCCTAGTCTCTGGAAACACCATATATTTT CSTLVSGNTIYF
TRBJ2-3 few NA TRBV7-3 TGTGCCAGCGGCCTCGGGGCTGGCACAGATACGCAGTATTTT CASGLGAGTDTQYF
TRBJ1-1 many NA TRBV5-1 TGCGCCAGCAGCGCCGGGACGGTGAACACTGAAGCTTTCTTT CASSAGTVNTEAFF
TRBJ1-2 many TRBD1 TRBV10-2 TGCGCCAGCAGTAGGACAGGGGCCCTCTCCTACACCTTC CASSRTGALSYTF